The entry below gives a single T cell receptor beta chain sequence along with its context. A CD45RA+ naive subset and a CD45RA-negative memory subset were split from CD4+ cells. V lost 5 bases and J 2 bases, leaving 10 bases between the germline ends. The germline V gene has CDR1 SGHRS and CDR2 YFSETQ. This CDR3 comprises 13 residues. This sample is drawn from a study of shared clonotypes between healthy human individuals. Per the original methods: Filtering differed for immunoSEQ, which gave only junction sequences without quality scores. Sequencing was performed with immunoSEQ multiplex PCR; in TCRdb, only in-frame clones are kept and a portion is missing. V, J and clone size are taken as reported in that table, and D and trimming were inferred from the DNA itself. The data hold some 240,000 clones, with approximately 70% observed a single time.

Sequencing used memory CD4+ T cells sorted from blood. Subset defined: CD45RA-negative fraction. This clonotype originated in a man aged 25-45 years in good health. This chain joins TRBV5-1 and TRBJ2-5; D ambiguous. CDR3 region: CASRSGSQETQYF. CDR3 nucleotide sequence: TGCGCCAGCAGATCGGGTAGTCAAGAGACCCAGTACTTC.